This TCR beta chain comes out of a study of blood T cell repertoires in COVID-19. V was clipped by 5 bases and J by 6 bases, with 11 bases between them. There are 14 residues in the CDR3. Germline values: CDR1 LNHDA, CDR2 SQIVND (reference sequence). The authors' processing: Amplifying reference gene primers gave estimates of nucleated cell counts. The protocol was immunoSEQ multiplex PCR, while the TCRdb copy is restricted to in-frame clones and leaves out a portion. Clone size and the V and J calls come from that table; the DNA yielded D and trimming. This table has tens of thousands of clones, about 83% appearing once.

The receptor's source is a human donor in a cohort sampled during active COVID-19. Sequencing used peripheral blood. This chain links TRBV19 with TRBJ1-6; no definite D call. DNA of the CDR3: TGTGCCAGTAGTGAAGCTAGAGTTAATTCACCCCTCCACTTT. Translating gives CASSEARVNSPLHF.